This entry lists 14 T cell receptor beta chains sequenced from one sample in a study of blood T cell repertoires in COVID-19. Here immunoSEQ multiplex PCR was the method, and the copy in TCRdb shows in-frame clones only, minus some. The sample has 180,000 or so clones, 86% seen once. Material: peripheral blood. The origin of the receptors is a man in his 60s with acute or convalescent COVID-19.

The chain combines TRBV5-1 with TRBJ1-1; TRBD1 is a possible D gene (5 bases). The CDR3 length is 14 residues. Germline CDR1 SGHRS, CDR2 YFSETQ. Trimming took 4 bases from V and 5 from J, leaving 15 bases between them. The CDR3 spells CASSPRDSRTEAFF. The CDR3 DNA reads TGCGCCAGCAGCCCCCGGGACTCGCGGACTGAAGCTTTCTTT.

This chain connects TRBV28 to TRBJ1-6; TRBD1 agrees at 7 bases. Per germline, CDR1 MDHEN and CDR2 SYDVKM. Unmatched junction bases numbered 7, after V lost 5 bases and J lost 9 bases. The CDR3 has 14 residues. The CDR3 loop is CASSVGAGGSPLHF. In DNA, the CDR3 is TGTGCCAGCAGTGTGGGGGCAGGGGGTTCACCCCTCCACTTT.

The chain has TRBV28 and TRBJ1-1; possible D gene TRBD1, 6 bases. The V end was cut by 4 bases, the J end by 8 bases, with 20 bases between. CDR1 and CDR2 from the germline V gene are MDHEN and SYDVKM. The CDR3 covers 15 residues. CDR3 sequence reads: CASSSGQPGVTEAFF. Here the CDR3 DNA reads TGTGCCAGCAGTTCCGGACAGCCTGGGGTCACCGAAGCTTTCTTT. The complete variable domain, with remaining parts taken from reference TRBV28 and TRBJ1-1, reads DVKVTQSSRYLVKRTGEKVFLECVQDMDHENMFWYRQDPGLGLRLIYFSYDVKMKEKGDIPEGYSVSREKKERFSLILESASTNQTSMYLCASSSGQPGVTEAFFGQGTRLTVV.

The chain carries TRBV28 and TRBJ1-1; D remains unclear. The germline CDR1 and CDR2 sequences are MDHEN and SYDVKM. The CDR3 sequence is 12 residues long. Trimming pared 2 bases from V and 6 bases from J, leaving 7 bases between. CDR3 region: CASSLGPPEAFF. CDR3 DNA: TGTGCCAGCAGTTTAGGGCCTCCTGAAGCTTTCTTT.

A remark on this clone: Because the CDR3's place on the DNA is in doubt, the DNA is left out and the CDR3 is given as listed by TCRdb. This sequence joins TRBV2 and TRBJ2-5; the table's D call of TRBD2 was not tested on the DNA. The CDR3 length equals 14 residues, ends included. Germline CDR1 reads SNHLY; CDR2 reads FYNNEI. The chain's CDR3 is CASRDPSGRGTQYF.

V and J are TRBV9 and TRBJ2-5; 9 positions agree with TRBD2. The CDR3 extends over 16 amino acids. Germline lookup yields CDR1 SGDLS and CDR2 YYNGEE. V was clipped by 4 bases and J by 4 bases; unmatched bases: 11. CDR3 residues: CASSPQGGRAGETQYF. CDR3 nucleotide sequence: TGTGCCAGCAGCCCCCAGGGCGGGAGGGCCGGAGAGACCCAGTACTTC.

The CDR3 DNA reads as TGCGCCAGCAGCTGGTCGACAGGGGAGAACACTGAAGCTTTCTTT. Translating gives CASSWSTGENTEAFF. The chain recombines TRBV5-1 with TRBJ1-1; 8 nucleotides match TRBD1. Looked up from germline, CDR1 is SGHRS and CDR2 is YFSETQ. The CDR3 consists of 15 residues. V dropped 3 bases and J dropped 1; count of bases not matched to a gene: 5.

This clone was found a few times. V is TRBV28 and J is TRBJ2-7; D is ambiguous. The length of the CDR3 is 12 residues. Germline values: CDR1 MDHEN, CDR2 SYDVKM. Trimming removed 1 base at V and 6 bases at J, with 7 bases between. The CDR3 bases are TGTGCCAGCAGTTTATACAGTAGCGAGCAGTACTTC. Protein product: CASSLYSSEQYF. The complete variable domain, with remaining parts taken from reference TRBV28 and TRBJ2-7, reads DVKVTQSSRYLVKRTGEKVFLECVQDMDHENMFWYRQDPGLGLRLIYFSYDVKMKEKGDIPEGYSVSREKKERFSLILESASTNQTSMYLCASSLYSSEQYFGPGTRLTVT.

J is TRBJ2-1 and V is TRBV18; D gene uncertain. Germline V gene lookup returns CDR1 KGHSH and CDR2 LQKENI. Between the trimmed V and J ends, which lost 2 bases and 3 bases, there was a span of 8 bases. The CDR3 length is 14 residues. CDR3 DNA sequence: TGTGCCAGCTCACCAACAAGGAGCTACAATGAGCAGTTCTTC. Amino acids: CASSPTRSYNEQFF.

The CDR3 sequence: CASSLTHHRLAGYNEQFF. DNA of the CDR3: TGTGCCAGCAGCTTAACCCACCACAGACTAGCGGGTTACAATGAGCAGTTCTTC. V usage is TRBV7-3 and J usage is TRBJ2-1; 10 nucleotides align to TRBD2. The CDR3 has 18 amino acids. The J segment lost 4 bases and the V segment lost 0 bases, leaving 9 bases of the junction unmatched. CDR1 is SGHTA, CDR2 FQGTGA, per germline.

The chain recombines TRBV18 with TRBJ1-2; no firm D call. The V gene lost 2 bases and the J gene lost 6 bases, with 10 bases spanning the gap. The CDR3 spans 13 residues. Germline CDR1 reads KGHSH; CDR2 reads LQKENI. CDR3 sequence (DNA): TGTGCCAGCTCACCATCCGGGTTGGATGGCTACACCTTC. Protein product: CASSPSGLDGYTF.

The chain employs TRBV5-1 and TRBJ1-1; TRBD1 aligns across 7 bases. Germline V CDR1 and CDR2: SGHRS, YFSETQ. J was trimmed by 3 bases and V by 4 bases; bases with no gene match: 9. The CDR3 extends over 15 amino acids. The CDR3 coding sequence is TGCGCCAGCAGCCCAGGGACAGTTGAGGACACTGAAGCTTTCTTT. Translated: CASSPGTVEDTEAFF.

In this sample, this clone turned up once. This chain uses TRBV5-5 with TRBJ1-5; 9 nucleotides match TRBD1. The CDR3 spans 14 residues. Germline values: CDR1 SGHKS, CDR2 YYEKEE (reference sequence). With 5 bases clipped from V and 5 bases from J, the junction kept 5 bases outside the gene matches. The CDR3 region is CASSRTGEDQPQHF. The DNA of the CDR3 is TGTGCCAGCAGTCGGACAGGGGAAGATCAGCCCCAGCATTTT.

This rearrangement joins TRBV6-6 to TRBJ1-3; D is possibly TRBD1 (5 bases). The CDR3 contains 16 residues. CDR1 and CDR2 (germline): MNHNY, SVGAGI (reference sequence). V lost 5 bases, J lost 0 bases, and 14 bases lay in between. The CDR3 DNA is TGTGCCAGCAGTCCTTTGGGGCCGAACTCTGGAAACACCATATATTTT. Amino acids: CASSPLGPNSGNTIYF.